The 29 T cell receptor beta chains listed next were all sequenced from one sample in a study of cytomegalovirus exposure and HLA in healthy donors. The PCR made use of 60 Vbeta and 13 Jbeta primers. Libraries were prepared by immunoSEQ multiplex PCR; TCRdb keeps only in-frame clonotypes and omits some of them. The data contain over 150,000 clones, approximately 85% of them singletons. Sequencing was performed on PBMCs. The receptors were sampled from a girl aged 10 to 17 in good health and CMV-seropositive.

This clone was seen only once. This CDR3 is CASSPAVNTEAFF. CDR3 bases: TGTGCCAGCTCACCGGCGGTGAACACTGAAGCTTTCTTT. The chain has TRBV18 and TRBJ1-1; no definite D call. The length of the CDR3 is 13 residues. The ends were cut back, 3 bases at V and 0 bases at J, with 5 bases in the middle. Germline V gene data show CDR1 as KGHSH and CDR2 as LQKENI.

This sequence joins TRBV6-1 and TRBJ2-2; D gene unclear. CDR1 MNHNS and CDR2 SASEGT come from the germline V gene. The CDR3 is 14 amino acids. The ends were cut back, 5 bases at V and 0 bases at J, with 7 bases in the middle. DNA of the CDR3: TGTGCCAGCAGTCTGGCCGCGAACACCGGGGAGCTGTTTTTT. This encodes CASSLAANTGELFF.

The chain combines TRBV7-9 with TRBJ2-1; TRBD1 is a possible D gene (6 bases). V lost 5 bases and J lost 2, with 22 bases in between. Germline V gene lookup returns CDR1 SEHNR and CDR2 FQNEAQ (reference sequence). CDR3 length: 18 amino acids. The CDR3 here is CASSPALRQGLTYNEQFF. The DNA for the CDR3 is TGTGCCAGCAGCCCCGCTTTACGCCAGGGGCTAACCTACAATGAGCAGTTCTTC.

This clone has only one observation. The chain links TRBV11-2 to TRBJ2-7; 8 bases match TRBD1. The germline V gene encodes CDR1 SGHAT and CDR2 FQNNGV. The CDR3 is 17 residues long. Losses at the gene ends were 5 bases for V and 2 bases for J; bases not matched to a gene: 14. Here the CDR3 reads CASSLGVVGTGTYEQYF. CDR3 nucleotides: TGTGCCAGCAGCCTAGGGGTTGTCGGGACAGGTACCTACGAGCAGTACTTC.

The CDR3 nucleotides are TGCGCCAGCAGCCGCGAGGGGGGGACCGCTAGCACAGATACGCAGTATTTT. Its protein product is CASSREGGTASTDTQYF. The chain has TRBV4-3 and TRBJ2-3; tentatively, D is TRBD2 (7 bases). The CDR3 is 17 amino acids. V lost 4 bases and J lost 0, with 17 bases in between. CDR1 LGHNA and CDR2 YSLEER come from the germline V gene.

J is TRBJ2-1 and V is TRBV19; possibly TRBD2 for D (5 bases). From germline, CDR1 is LNHDA and CDR2 SQIVND (reference sequence). Trimming cost V 3 bases and J 4 bases, with 7 bases left between them. CDR3 length: 13 residues. The CDR3 here is CASSMREYNEQFF. DNA of the CDR3: TGTGCCAGTAGTATGAGGGAGTACAATGAGCAGTTCTTC.

J is TRBJ2-3 and V is TRBV11-3, with TRBD2 matching 11 bases. The junction had 15 bases not matched to a gene; V was cut back by 5 bases and J by 2 bases. The CDR3 spans 19 residues. Germline V gene sequence: CDR1 SGHNT, CDR2 YENEEA. CDR3 sequence (DNA): TGTGCCAGCAGCCCTTCGGTAGCGGGGGGGCCAGGGGTCACAGATACGCAGTATTTT. Translating gives CASSPSVAGGPGVTDTQYF.

Written as DNA, the CDR3 is TGTGCCAGCAGCGTAGAATCGGGGGGGCCCGGGGAGCTGTTTTTT. It translates to CASSVESGGPGELFF. V and J are TRBV9 and TRBJ2-2; TRBD2 matches at 8 bases. The CDR3 has 15 amino acids. V shed 0 bases, J shed 6 bases, and the junction held 4 bases outside the gene matches. Germline assignment: CDR1 SGDLS and CDR2 YYNGEE.

This chain uses TRBV7-2 with TRBJ2-1; no clear D. The CDR3 sequence is 11 residues long. V lost 7 bases and J 9 bases, leaving 10 bases between the germline ends. CDR1 and CDR2 from the germline V gene are SGHTA and FQGNSA. The CDR3 region has the DNA TGTGCCAGCACCTCAGTTTTTGAGCAGTTCTTC. This gives the protein CASTSVFEQFF.

The chain couples TRBV7-2 to TRBJ2-7; possible D gene TRBD2, 6 bases. V gave up 4 bases and J gave up 0 bases, with 13 bases separating them. The germline V gene encodes CDR1 SGHTA and CDR2 FQGNSA. The CDR3 totals 15 residues. CDR3 sequence reads: CASSSRGTFSYEQYF. The CDR3 coding sequence is TGTGCCAGCAGCTCACGGGGGACTTTCTCCTACGAGCAGTACTTC. Together with reference TRBV7-2 and TRBJ2-7, the CDR3 gives the full variable domain: GAGVSQSPSNKVTEKGKDVELRCDPISGHTALYWYRQSLGQGLEFLIYFQGNSAPDKSGLPSDRFSAERTGGSVSTLTIQRTQQEDSAVYLCASSSRGTFSYEQYFGPGTRLTVT.

The V gene is TRBV5-1, the J gene TRBJ2-3; 9 bases match TRBD1. The CDR3 length is 14 residues. Germline lookup yields CDR1 SGHRS and CDR2 YFSETQ. The V and J ends lost 8 bases and 3 bases, in that order; junction bases with no gene match: 7. The CDR3 sequence: CASRSTGGTDTQYF. The DNA of the CDR3 is TGCGCCAGTCGATCGACAGGGGGGACAGATACGCAGTATTTT.

The rearrangement links TRBV6-6 to TRBJ2-7; TRBD1 agrees at 9 bases. V shed 4 bases, J shed 8 bases, and the junction held 12 bases outside the gene matches. The CDR3 runs 15 residues. Germline CDR1 and CDR2: MNHNY and SVGAGI (reference sequence). The CDR3: CASSSGTGIHKKQYF. Written as DNA, the CDR3 is TGTGCCAGCAGTTCCGGGACAGGGATTCATAAGAAGCAGTACTTC.

The V call is TRBV9, the J call TRBJ1-6; TRBD1 matches at 11 bases. Per germline, CDR1 SGDLS and CDR2 YYNGEE. With 4 bases clipped from V and 9 bases from J, the junction kept 6 bases outside the gene matches. The CDR3 has 15 amino acids. The CDR3 loop is CASSTGDRGSSPLHF. The CDR3 DNA reads TGTGCCAGCAGCACGGGGGACAGGGGGAGTTCACCCCTCCACTTT.

The J gene is TRBJ2-1, the V gene TRBV5-1; 8 bases match TRBD2. The CDR3 has 15 amino acids. J gave up 8 bases and V 7 bases, and 14 bases lay outside the gene matches. Germline V gives CDR1 SGHRS, CDR2 YFSETQ. The CDR3 nucleotides are TGCGCCAGCCAAAAAACTAGCGGCCCTCGGGATGAGCAGTTCTTC. Protein product: CASQKTSGPRDEQFF. Complete variable domain (other parts from reference TRBV5-1 and TRBJ2-1): KAGVTQTPRYLIKTRGQQVTLSCSPISGHRSVSWYQQTPGQGLQFLFEYFSETQRNKGNFPGRFSGRQFSNSRSEMNVSTLELGDSALYLCASQKTSGPRDEQFFGPGTRLTVL.

This CDR3 is CASSIFRGSSYEQYF. In DNA form, the CDR3 reads TGTGCCAGCAGCATCTTCAGGGGATCATCCTACGAGCAGTACTTC. V and J are TRBV7-8 and TRBJ2-7; D might be TRBD1 (6 bases). Germline V gene data show CDR1 as SGHVS and CDR2 as FQNEAQ. This CDR3 is 15 amino acids long. Trimming left V 5 bases short and J 1 base short, with 15 bases between.

This chain joins TRBV10-3 and TRBJ2-5, with 8 bases matching TRBD2. The germline CDR1 and CDR2 sequences are ENHRY and SYGVKD. The CDR3 loop spans 16 amino acids. V shed 6 bases and J 2 bases; nucleotides not matched to a gene: 11. DNA for the CDR3: TGTGCCATCAGAGGCCCGGGAGGGAGGGAACAAGAGACCCAGTACTTC. Translated, it gives CAIRGPGGREQETQYF.

The chain couples TRBV2 to TRBJ2-1; no clear D gene. This CDR3 contains 14 residues. Germline V gene lookup returns CDR1 SNHLY and CDR2 FYNNEI. The germline V and J ends were trimmed by 2 bases and 8 bases, with 13 bases remaining between them. The CDR3 sequence is CASSERLGGYEQFF. CDR3 sequence (DNA): TGTGCCAGCAGTGAAAGGCTAGGTGGTTATGAGCAGTTCTTC.

This chain uses TRBV18 with TRBJ2-3, with 9 positions matching TRBD2. Looked up from germline, CDR1 is KGHSH and CDR2 is LQKENI. This CDR3 is built from 16 residues. Germline trimming cut 2 bases from V and 4 bases from J; bases unmatched to any gene: 7. CDR3 nucleotides: TGTGCCAGCTCACCAATGATAACTAGCGGGTCAGATACGCAGTATTTT. It specifies CASSPMITSGSDTQYF. The entire variable domain, with the rest obtained from reference TRBV18 and TRBJ2-3, is as follows: NAGVMQNPRHLVRRRGQEARLRCSPMKGHSHVYWYRQLPEEGLKFMVYLQKENIIDESGMPKERFSAEFPKEGPSILRIQQVVRGDSAAYFCASSPMITSGSDTQYFGPGTRLTVL.

The chain is built from TRBV5-1 and TRBJ2-7, with 11 bases fitting TRBD2. CDR3 length equals 16 residues. The germline gives CDR1 SGHRS, CDR2 YFSETQ. The J segment lost 3 bases and the V segment lost 1 base, leaving 6 bases of the junction unmatched. The DNA for the CDR3 is TGCGCCAGCAGCTTGAGCCTGGGACTAGCGGACTACGAGCAGTACTTC. It codes for CASSLSLGLADYEQYF.

This clone was observed once. This chain joins TRBV13 and TRBJ1-1; TRBD1 matches at 7 bases. From germline, CDR1 is PRHDT and CDR2 FYEKMQ (reference sequence). The CDR3 has 13 amino acids. J gave up 5 bases and V 5 bases, and 5 bases lay outside the gene matches. The CDR3 region is CASSREGATEAFF. As DNA, the CDR3 is TGTGCCAGCAGCCGAGAGGGGGCAACTGAAGCTTTCTTT.

The CDR3 spells CASSPEGTSGGLNEQYF. The CDR3 DNA reads TGCGCCAGCAGTCCCGAGGGTACTAGCGGGGGGTTGAACGAGCAGTACTTC. This rearrangement joins TRBV4-1 to TRBJ2-5, with 12 nucleotides matching TRBD2. The J call is uncertain, as TRBJ2-7 better fits the DNA end. Germline lookup yields CDR1 MGHRA and CDR2 YSYEKL. The CDR3 has 17 amino acids.

The chain joins TRBV9 to TRBJ2-6, with TRBD2 matching 14 bases. The V and J ends lost 0 bases and 2 bases, in that order; junction bases with no gene match: 7. CDR3 length: 20 amino acids. The germline V gene has CDR1 SGDLS and CDR2 YYNGEE. Written as DNA, the CDR3 is TGTGCCAGCAGCGTAGTTCCACTGACTAGCGGGGGGGCTGGGGCCAACGTCCTGACTTTC. This encodes CASSVVPLTSGGAGANVLTF. The full variable domain, with the rest looked up from reference TRBV9 and TRBJ2-6, is DSGVTQTPKHLITATGQRVTLRCSPRSGDLSVYWYQQSLDQGLQFLIQYYNGEERAKGNILERFSAQQFPDLHSELNLSSLELGDSALYFCASSVVPLTSGGAGANVLTFGAGSRLTVL.

The chain combines TRBV6-6 with TRBJ2-7; tentatively, D is TRBD2 (6 bases). Trimming left V 6 bases short and J 2 bases short, with 20 bases between. Germline V CDR1 and CDR2: MNHNY, SVGAGI (reference sequence). CDR3 length: 16 residues. The CDR3 sequence: CASSGGQGSAPYEQYF. CDR3 in DNA: TGTGCCAGCAGCGGAGGGCAGGGAAGCGCTCCCTACGAGCAGTACTTC.

The table lists this clone with a few counts. The rearrangement uses TRBV4-1 and TRBJ1-4; 7 bases map to TRBD1. Unmatched junction bases numbered 9, after V lost 6 bases and J lost 8 bases. CDR1 is MGHRA and CDR2 is YSYEKL in the germline V gene. The CDR3 consists of 14 residues. The CDR3 here is CASRKQGPGEKLFF. CDR3 DNA: TGCGCCAGCAGGAAACAGGGGCCGGGGGAAAAACTGTTTTTT.

J is TRBJ1-2 and V is TRBV7-2, with D possibly TRBD1 on 6 matching bases. Trimming took off 2 bases at V and 4 bases at J, with 11 bases between the two ends. The CDR3 covers 14 residues. Looked up from germline, CDR1 is SGHTA and CDR2 is FQGNSA. CDR3 sequence reads: CASSLQGQIYGYTF. The CDR3 nucleotides are TGTGCCAGCAGCTTACAAGGACAGATCTATGGCTACACCTTC.

This clone was counted between two and nine times. The chain couples TRBV5-4 to TRBJ2-1; 7 nucleotides line up with TRBD1. The V and J ends lost 4 bases and 8 bases, in that order; junction bases with no gene match: 3. Germline assignment: CDR1 SGHNT and CDR2 YYREEE (reference sequence). The CDR3 is 12 amino acids. CDR3 DNA: TGTGCCAGCAGCCCACAGGGGTATGAGCAGTTCTTC. Translated, it gives CASSPQGYEQFF.

The chain uses TRBV10-3 and TRBJ2-5; TRBD1 matches 7 bases. The CDR3 covers 14 residues. CDR1 and CDR2 from the germline V gene are ENHRY and SYGVKD. Trimming cost V 6 bases and J 5 bases; bases outside gene matches: 9. CDR3 DNA sequence: TGTGCCATCAGCCGGAGACAGGGTCGGGAGACCCAGTACTTC. Translated, it gives CAISRRQGRETQYF.

The rearrangement uses TRBV7-9 and TRBJ2-7; TRBD1 matches 8 bases. CDR3 length equals 14 residues. J was trimmed by 2 bases and V by 5 bases; bases with no gene match: 5. Germline loops: CDR1 SEHNR, CDR2 FQNEAQ (reference sequence). The CDR3 nucleotides are TGTGCCAGCAGCCGCGGGGACAGGCCCTACGAGCAGTACTTC. Its translation is CASSRGDRPYEQYF. The whole variable domain, filled in from reference TRBV7-9 and TRBJ2-7, reads DTGVSQNPRHKITKRGQNVTFRCDPISEHNRLYWYRQTLGQGPEFLTYFQNEAQLEKSRLLSDRFSAERPKGSFSTLEIQRTEQGDSAMYLCASSRGDRPYEQYFGPGTRLTVT.

The chain links TRBV5-4 to TRBJ2-3; 9 nucleotides agree with TRBD2. Unmatched junction bases numbered 5, after V lost 5 bases and J lost 1 base. The CDR3 spans 15 residues. Germline loops: CDR1 SGHNT, CDR2 YYREEE (reference sequence). CDR3 sequence (DNA): TGTGCCAGCAGTCTTAGCGGGGGTGGCACAGATACGCAGTATTTT. As protein: CASSLSGGGTDTQYF.